Following are 23 T cell receptor beta chains from one sample sequenced in a study of regulatory T cells in long-lasting Graves disease. The time point here: newly diagnosed GD, antithyroid drugs for less than 3 months. Making the TCR library involved RNA that had been extracted from PBMCs. Assembly of TCR beta libraries relied on iRepertoire HTBI primers together with Arm-PCR of CDR3 regions. TCRdb reprocessed the multiplex PCR reads via MiXCR and lists one record per CDR3 protein. The repertoire consists of about 440,000 distinct CDR3 sequences, with less than 20% occurring once and the leading ten covering approximately 11%. These data were also reused for a study on T cells in Graves' hyperthyroidism and ophthalmopathy.

Sequenced material: peripheral blood mononuclear cells (PBMCs), taken at new diagnosis, from a patient treated with antithyroid drugs. The receptors shown here come from a woman younger than 45 with Graves disease.

This clonotype occurred many times. This chain connects TRBV14 to TRBJ2-1; TRBD2 agrees at 10 bases. V shed 4 bases and J 2 bases; nucleotides not matched to a gene: 11. This CDR3 has 18 amino acids. Germline CDR1 is SGHDN and CDR2 is FVKESK. The CDR3 loop is CASSPGGVLAGPYNEQFF. For the CDR3, the DNA is TGTGCCAGCAGCCCCGGGGGGGTACTAGCGGGACCCTACAATGAGCAGTTCTTC.

In the case of this clonotype: It may be a read error: a sequence one base away is much more abundant. The chain combines TRBV7-9 with TRBJ2-3, with D perhaps being TRBD1 or TRBD2 (5 bases each). This CDR3 comprises 14 residues. CDR1 and CDR2 from the germline V gene are SEHNR and FQNEAQ (reference sequence). With 6 bases removed from V and 3 bases from J, the gap between germline ends came to 13 bases. CDR3 sequence: CASRPGPATDTQYF. The CDR3 DNA reads as TGTGCCAGCAGGCCGGGACCAGCGACAGATACGCAGTATTTT.

This clonotype came up many times. The chain joins TRBV2 to TRBJ1-1, with D unresolved. V lost 4 bases to trimming and J lost 2 bases, with 11 bases between them. The CDR3 has 14 amino acids. Germline loops: CDR1 SNHLY, CDR2 FYNNEI. The CDR3 region is CASSAISGNTEAFF. The DNA for the CDR3 is TGTGCCAGCAGTGCGATATCTGGAAACACTGAAGCTTTCTTT.

The rearrangement joins TRBV6-2 or TRBV6-3 to TRBJ1-3; 9 positions match TRBD1. Germline CDR1 MNHEY, CDR2 SVGEGT. V shed 2 bases, J shed 0 bases, and the junction held 14 bases outside the gene matches. There are 20 residues in the CDR3. The CDR3 DNA reads as TGTGCCAGCAGTTACGGAACGGATCGGCGGGACAGGGACTCTGGAAACACCATATATTTT. Translated, it gives CASSYGTDRRDRDSGNTIYF.

The genes are TRBV20-1 and TRBJ2-5, with TRBD2 matching 8 bases. Germline V gives CDR1 DFQATT, CDR2 SNEGSKA (reference sequence). Losses at the gene ends were 6 bases for V and 3 bases for J; bases not matched to a gene: 12. This CDR3 comprises 15 residues. This CDR3 reads CSAPPAGGAEETQYF. The CDR3, as DNA: TGCAGTGCACCACCCGCGGGGGGCGCGGAAGAGACCCAGTACTTC.

This clonotype was found many times. V usage is TRBV7-9 and J usage is TRBJ1-2; 7 bases agree with TRBD1. CDR1 and CDR2 (germline): SEHNR, FQNEAQ (reference sequence). The CDR3 length is 13 residues. Germline trimming cut 6 bases from V and 3 bases from J; bases unmatched to any gene: 4. The CDR3 nucleotides read TGTGCCAGCAGGCGGGACAGCCACTATGGCTACACCTTC. Translation: CASRRDSHYGYTF.

Concerning this clonotype: This may arise from a read error, as a much more abundant clone is one base away. The V gene is TRBV7-2, the J gene TRBJ2-7, with a tentative D call TRBD2 (6 bases). CDR3 length equals 14 residues. Germline V CDR1 and CDR2: SGHTA, FQGNSA. The CDR3 loop reads CASSPQMGGMEQCF. Written as DNA, the CDR3 is TGTGCCAGCAGCCCACAGATGGGCGGGATGGAGCAGTGCTTC.

In its sample, this clonotype was seen many times. This chain links TRBV5-5 with TRBJ1-5; 7 bases fit TRBD1. The CDR3 contains 17 residues. Germline CDR1 and CDR2: SGHKS and YYEKEE (reference sequence). The junction had 7 bases not matched to a gene; V was cut back by 1 base and J by 0 bases. The CDR3: CASSLFTGDNSNQPQHF. As DNA, the CDR3 is TGTGCCAGCAGCTTGTTCACAGGGGATAATAGCAATCAGCCCCAGCATTTT. The full variable domain, its missing parts supplied by reference TRBV5-5 and TRBJ1-5, is DAGVTQSPTHLIKTRGQQVTLRCSPISGHKSVSWYQQVLGQGPQFIFQYYEKEERGRGNFPDRFSARQFPNYSSELNVNALLLGDSALYLCASSLFTGDNSNQPQHFGDGTRLSIL.

Many counts were recorded for this clonotype. The genes are TRBV11-2 and TRBJ1-4, with TRBD1 as a possible D gene (5 bases). The V end lost 8 bases, the J end lost 7 bases, and 8 bases lay between the germline ends. The CDR3 contains 11 residues. The germline gives CDR1 SGHAT, CDR2 FQNNGV. The CDR3 here is CASGQGEKLFF. The CDR3 region has the DNA TGTGCCAGCGGGCAGGGTGAAAAACTGTTTTTT.

The gene calls are TRBV7-6 and TRBJ2-1; no reliable D call. CDR3 size: 14 residues. From germline, CDR1 is SGHVS and CDR2 FNYEAQ. Trimming shortened V by 1 base and J by 8 bases, and 12 bases separated the two germline ends. In DNA form, the CDR3 reads TGTGCCAGCAGCTTAGGGTCTCGAGCATATGAGCAGTTCTTC. It yields the protein CASSLGSRAYEQFF.

The V call is TRBV6-1, the J call TRBJ2-7; 8 positions match TRBD1. Germline trimming cut 6 bases from V and 2 bases from J; bases unmatched to any gene: 9. This CDR3 region has 15 residues. CDR1 is MNHNS and CDR2 is SASEGT in the germline V gene. CDR3 amino acids: CASRGRGRPTYEQYF. CDR3 coding DNA: TGTGCCAGCAGGGGCAGGGGGCGCCCCACCTACGAGCAGTACTTC.

The CDR3 DNA sequence: TGTGCCAGCAGCCAAGTCGGAGGAGCCAAAAACATTCAGTACTTC. Translated, it gives CASSQVGGAKNIQYF. The chain joins TRBV3-1 to TRBJ2-4; D might be TRBD2 (5 bases). This CDR3 comprises 15 residues. In germline, CDR1 is LGHDT, CDR2 YNNKEL (reference sequence). Trimming removed 1 base at V and 0 bases at J, with 7 bases between. Full variable domain (missing parts from reference TRBV3-1 and TRBJ2-4): DTAVSQTPKYLVTQMGNDKSIKCEQNLGHDTMYWYKQDSKKFLKIMFSYNNKELIINETVPNRFSPKSPDKAHLNLHINSLELGDSAVYFCASSQVGGAKNIQYFGAGTRLSVL.

The rearrangement links TRBV13 to TRBJ2-2; tentatively, D is TRBD1 (5 bases). V was shortened by 5 bases and J by 6 bases, with 13 bases between the two germline ends. From germline, CDR1 is PRHDT and CDR2 FYEKMQ (reference sequence). This CDR3 has 14 residues. The CDR3 DNA sequence: TGTGCCAGCAGCCTCCTAGGGGCAGCCGGGGAGCTGTTTTTT. It yields the protein CASSLLGAAGELFF.

Many counts were recorded for this clonotype. The rearrangement uses TRBV20-1 and TRBJ1-2; 7 nucleotides agree with TRBD1. Looked up from germline, CDR1 is DFQATT and CDR2 is SNEGSKA (reference sequence). CDR3 length equals 14 residues. This chain's CDR3 is CGSRDSQGPYGYTF. CDR3 nucleotide sequence: TGCGGCTCAAGGGACAGTCAAGGACCGTATGGCTACACCTTC.

The sample holds many counts of this clonotype. V gene TRBV20-1 combines with J gene TRBJ2-7, with 8 nucleotides matching TRBD1. V gave up 0 bases and J gave up 3 bases; unmatched junction bases: 7. Germline lookup yields CDR1 DFQATT and CDR2 SNEGSKA (reference sequence). CDR3 length: 15 residues. Written as DNA, the CDR3 is TGCAGTGCTAGAGAGAACGCACAGGGGGACTACGAGCAGTACTTC. Translation: CSARENAQGDYEQYF.

The table lists this clonotype with many counts. The genes are TRBV6-1 and TRBJ1-2, with 7 bases lining up with TRBD1. Germline trimming cut 6 bases from V and 2 bases from J; bases unmatched to any gene: 6. CDR1 MNHNS and CDR2 SASEGT come from the germline V gene. The CDR3 runs to 14 residues. The CDR3: CASRQGGGNYGYTF. The CDR3 DNA follows: TGTGCCAGCAGGCAAGGGGGCGGAAACTATGGCTACACCTTC.

This clonotype was seen repeatedly, ten times or more. The chain recombines TRBV11-2 with TRBJ2-3; a possible D gene is TRBD2 (5 bases). V gave up 5 bases and J gave up 7 bases, with 13 bases separating them. CDR3 length: 13 residues. Germline assignment: CDR1 SGHAT and CDR2 FQNNGV. The CDR3 sequence is CASSRTNGNTQYF. The CDR3 bases are TGTGCCAGCAGCCGTACCAACGGGAATACGCAGTATTTT. Full variable domain (missing parts from reference TRBV11-2 and TRBJ2-3): EAGVAQSPRYKIIEKRQSVAFWCNPISGHATLYWYQQILGQGPKLLIQFQNNGVVDDSQLPKDRFSAERLKGVDSTLKIQPAKLEDSAVYLCASSRTNGNTQYFGPGTRLTVL.

This clonotype was detected ten times or more. CDR3 region: CASSYGGSGQKIESRQETQYF. The CDR3 region has the DNA TGTGCCAGCAGTTATGGCGGGAGTGGCCAAAAAATAGAGAGCCGCCAAGAGACCCAGTACTTC. The chain joins TRBV6-2 or TRBV6-3 to TRBJ2-5; TRBD2 matches 7 bases. The germline V gene encodes CDR1 MNHEY and CDR2 SVGEGT. V dropped 3 bases and J dropped 1; count of bases not matched to a gene: 23. This CDR3 has 21 amino acids.

This clonotype came up a few times. The V and J genes are TRBV4-2 and TRBJ2-5, with TRBD2 matching over 7 bases. After removal of 3 bases from V and 1 base from J, the junction contained 8 bases not matched to a gene. Germline CDR1 and CDR2: LGHNA and YNFKEQ. This CDR3 comprises 16 residues. CDR3 protein: CASSQASLAGQETQYF. CDR3 DNA sequence: TGTGCCAGCAGCCAGGCGAGTTTAGCGGGCCAAGAGACCCAGTACTTC.

This clonotype was seen only a few times. The V and J genes are TRBV9 and TRBJ2-1; 8 bases agree with TRBD2. After removal of 7 bases from V and 9 bases from J, the junction contained 18 bases not matched to a gene. Looked up from germline, CDR1 is SGDLS and CDR2 is YYNGEE. The CDR3 has 16 amino acids. CDR3: CASGHSGNPGDGEQFF. CDR3 coding DNA: TGTGCCAGCGGGCATAGCGGGAATCCTGGGGATGGTGAGCAGTTCTTC. The variable domain in full, completed from reference TRBV9 and TRBJ2-1, reads DSGVTQTPKHLITATGQRVTLRCSPRSGDLSVYWYQQSLDQGLQFLIQYYNGEERAKGNILERFSAQQFPDLHSELNLSSLELGDSALYFCASGHSGNPGDGEQFFGPGTRLTVL.

This clonotype was observed at least ten times. The chain recombines TRBV2 with TRBJ2-3; the D call may be TRBD1 or TRBD2 (5 bases each). Germline V lookup: CDR1 SNHLY, CDR2 FYNNEI. V was clipped by 6 bases and J by 2 bases, with 12 bases between them. The CDR3 loop spans 14 amino acids. The CDR3 reads CASRHRGATDTQYF. The CDR3 DNA sequence: TGTGCCAGCAGACACAGAGGGGCCACAGATACGCAGTATTTT.

This clonotype has a single count. This could be a read error, since a much larger clone is one nucleotide away. This chain uses TRBV7-3 with TRBJ2-3, with D unclear. The CDR3 consists of 15 residues. Trimming left V 4 bases short and J 6 bases short, with 17 bases between. CDR1 and CDR2 from the germline V gene are SGHTA and FQGTGA. The CDR3: CASSSIRASPDTQYF. Here the CDR3 DNA reads TGTGCCAGCAGCTCAATTAGGGCGTCCCCCGATACGCAGTATTTT. Full variable domain (outside the CDR3, taken from reference TRBV7-3 and TRBJ2-3): GAGVSQTPSNKVTEKGKYVELRCDPISGHTALYWYRQSLGQGPEFLIYFQGTGAADDSGLPNDRFFAVRPEGSVSTLKIQRTERGDSAVYLCASSSIRASPDTQYFGPGTRLTVL.

The count of this clonotype is one. A read error may explain this, as a much larger clone is one base away. V gene TRBV5-6 combines with J gene TRBJ2-7; 9 bases align to TRBD2. The CDR3 sequence is 15 residues long. Germline CDR1 and CDR2: SGHDT and YYEEEE. Losses at the gene ends were 7 bases for V and 3 bases for J; bases not matched to a gene: 11. The chain's CDR3 is CASGNGAGGYYEQYF. Written as DNA, the CDR3 is TGTGCCAGCGGCAACGGAGCGGGAGGTTACTACGAGCAGTACTTC.